This T cell receptor beta chain was identified during a study of shared clonotypes between healthy human individuals. Study background: CD4 naive cells filled three plates per donor, CD4 memory three, CD8 naive two and CD8 memory one.

Broader study findings: The study's rarefaction showed incomplete sorted-subset sequencing despite large depth.

CD45RO-negative cells were positively selected for CCR7, leaving out terminally differentiated effector memory CD45RA+ cells. A remark on this clone: The antigen is undetermined.

At the deep level, the assay was run. Only in-frame clones appear in the TCRdb table, and some are missing; sequencing was by immunoSEQ multiplex PCR. Altogether approximately 810,000 clones are present, more than 85% being singletons, with the ten largest covering around 24%. Germline V gene lookup returns CDR1 LNHDA and CDR2 SQIVND (reference sequence). V gave up 3 bases and J gave up 3 bases; unmatched junction bases: 6. CDR3 length: 15 residues. The sequence was collected from a man aged 25-40 years in good health. The chain couples TRBV19 to TRBJ2-5; TRBD2 matches 8 bases. The sequenced sample was naive CD8+ T cells sorted from blood. CDR3 nucleotides: TGTGCCAGTAGTATGGGACTAGGTTTAGAAGAGACCCAGTACTTC. This sequence encodes CASSMGLGLEETQYF. The entire variable domain, with the rest obtained from reference TRBV19 and TRBJ2-5, is as follows: DGGITQSPKYLFRKEGQNVTLSCEQNLNHDAMYWYRQDPGQGLRLIYYSQIVNDFQKGDIAEGYSVSREKKESFPLTVTSAQKNPTAFYLCASSMGLGLEETQYFGPGTRLLVL.